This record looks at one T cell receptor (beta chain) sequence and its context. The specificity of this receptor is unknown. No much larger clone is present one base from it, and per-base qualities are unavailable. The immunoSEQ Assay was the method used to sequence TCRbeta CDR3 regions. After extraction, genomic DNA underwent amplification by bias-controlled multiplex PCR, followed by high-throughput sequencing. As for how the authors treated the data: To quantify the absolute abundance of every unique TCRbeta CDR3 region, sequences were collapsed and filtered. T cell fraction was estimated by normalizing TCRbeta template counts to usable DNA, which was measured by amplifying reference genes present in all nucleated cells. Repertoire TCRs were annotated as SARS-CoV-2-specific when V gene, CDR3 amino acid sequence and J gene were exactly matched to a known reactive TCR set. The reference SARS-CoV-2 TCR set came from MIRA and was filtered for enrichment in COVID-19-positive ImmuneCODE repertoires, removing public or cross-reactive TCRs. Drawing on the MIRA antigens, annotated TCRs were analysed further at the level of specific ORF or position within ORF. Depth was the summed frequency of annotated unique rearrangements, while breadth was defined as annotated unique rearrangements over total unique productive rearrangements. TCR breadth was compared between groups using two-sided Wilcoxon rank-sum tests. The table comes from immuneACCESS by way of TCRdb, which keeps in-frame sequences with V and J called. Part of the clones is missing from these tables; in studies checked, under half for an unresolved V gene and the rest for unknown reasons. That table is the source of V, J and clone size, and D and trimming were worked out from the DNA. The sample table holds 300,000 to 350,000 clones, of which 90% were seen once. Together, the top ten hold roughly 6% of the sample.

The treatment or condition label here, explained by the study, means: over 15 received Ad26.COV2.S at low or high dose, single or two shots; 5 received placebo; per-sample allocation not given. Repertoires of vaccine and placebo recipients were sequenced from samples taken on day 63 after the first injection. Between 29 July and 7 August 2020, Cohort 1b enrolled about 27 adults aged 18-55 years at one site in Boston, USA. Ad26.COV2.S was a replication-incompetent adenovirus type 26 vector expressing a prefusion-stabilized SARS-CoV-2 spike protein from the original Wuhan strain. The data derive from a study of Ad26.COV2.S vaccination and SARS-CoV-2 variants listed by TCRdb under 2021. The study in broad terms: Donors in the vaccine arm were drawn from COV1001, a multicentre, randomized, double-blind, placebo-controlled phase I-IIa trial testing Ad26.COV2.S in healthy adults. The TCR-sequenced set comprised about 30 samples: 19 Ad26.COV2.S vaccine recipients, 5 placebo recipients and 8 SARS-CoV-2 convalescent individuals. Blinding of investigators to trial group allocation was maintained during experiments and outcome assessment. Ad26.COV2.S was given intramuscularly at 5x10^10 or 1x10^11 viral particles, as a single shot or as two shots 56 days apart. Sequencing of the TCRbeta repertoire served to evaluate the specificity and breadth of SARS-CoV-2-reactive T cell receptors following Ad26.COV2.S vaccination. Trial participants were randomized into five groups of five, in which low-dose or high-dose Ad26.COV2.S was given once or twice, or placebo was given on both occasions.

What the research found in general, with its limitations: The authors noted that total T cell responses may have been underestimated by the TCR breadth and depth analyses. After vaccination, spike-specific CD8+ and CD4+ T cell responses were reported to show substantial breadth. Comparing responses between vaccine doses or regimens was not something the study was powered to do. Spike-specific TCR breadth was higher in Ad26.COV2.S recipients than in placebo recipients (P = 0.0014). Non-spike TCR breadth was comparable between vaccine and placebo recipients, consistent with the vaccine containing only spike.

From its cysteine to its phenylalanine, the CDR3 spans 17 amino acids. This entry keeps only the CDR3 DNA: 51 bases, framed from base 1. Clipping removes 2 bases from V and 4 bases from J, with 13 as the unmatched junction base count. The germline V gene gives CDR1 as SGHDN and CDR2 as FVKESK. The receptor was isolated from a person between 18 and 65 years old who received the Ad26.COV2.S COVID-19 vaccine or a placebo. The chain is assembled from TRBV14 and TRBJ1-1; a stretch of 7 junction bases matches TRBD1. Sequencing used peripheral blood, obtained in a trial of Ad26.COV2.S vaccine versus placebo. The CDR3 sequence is CASSQWYGGGWGTEAFF. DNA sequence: TGTGCCAGCAGCCAATGGTACGGAGGGGGCTGGGGCACTGAAGCTTTCTTT. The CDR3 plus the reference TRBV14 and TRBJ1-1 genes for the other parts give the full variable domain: EAGVTQFPSHSVIEKGQTVTLRCDPISGHDNLYWYRRVMGKEIKFLLHFVKESKQDESGMPNNRFLAERTGGTYSTLKVQPAELEDSGVYFCASSQWYGGGWGTEAFFGQGTRLTVV.